The sequence of this T cell receptor beta chain was determined in a study of neurological immune-mediated disorders. Points from the study as a whole: TCR-beta repertoires seemed private in all groups, with no expanded CDR3 amino acid sequences shared.

In this sample, this clonotype turned up many times. What it binds is unknown. 5'RACE with 10-nucleotide random UMIs generated the cDNA. TCRdb called the 5' RACE reads again in MiXCR, with one record for every CDR3 protein. The repertoire consists of 30,000 to 40,000 distinct CDR3 sequences, with roughly 3.8% occurring once and the leading ten covering 2% to 2.5%. V lost 8 bases to trimming and J lost 4 bases; unmatched junction nucleotides: 5. The CDR3 runs 12 residues. Germline-derived CDR1 and CDR2 are SNHLY and FYNNEI. Sequencing was done on a sample of PBMCs. J is TRBJ2-7 and V is TRBV2, with 7 bases matching TRBD1. The sequence was collected from a man aged 30 to 39 with multiple sclerosis. The CDR3 DNA sequence: TGTGCCAGCTTAGACAGGGTATACGAGCAGTACTTC. Translating it yields CASLDRVYEQYF. Filled out from reference TRBV2 and TRBJ2-7, the complete variable domain reads EPEVTQTPSHQVTQMGQEVILRCVPISNHLYFYWYRQILGQKVEFLVSFYNNEISEKSEIFDDQFSVERPDGSNFTLKIRSTKLEDSAMYFCASLDRVYEQYFGPGTRLTVT.